This T cell receptor beta chain was identified during a study of beta chain features in type 1 diabetes. The overall study: Comparable age, gender and cell yields were observed in patients relative to healthy donors.

TCRB transcripts that were expressed got sequenced, as all of the isolated RNA had been reverse transcribed. Assay used: immunoSEQ multiplex PCR; TCRdb lists only in-frame clones, some missing. Of a few hundred thousand clones listed, approximately 14% were seen once; the top ten hold more than 0.015%. Worth noting for this clone: The antigen remains undetermined.

The authors sorted CD4+ naive, central memory, regulatory and stem cell-like memory cells via CD45RO/CCR7/CD25/CD127/CD95/CD27. General study findings and limits: All four CD4+ subsets of Type 1 diabetes patients contained TCRB CDR3s that were moderately but significantly shorter.

The receptor comes from a man younger than 40 with type 1 diabetes. The sequencing sample was made of naive CD4+ T cells from blood.

In DNA form, the CDR3 reads TGTGCCAGCAGGTCCGGGACAGGGGCTTCCTACGAGCAGTACTTC. This codes for CASRSGTGASYEQYF. The chain recombines TRBV5-4 with TRBJ2-7; TRBD1 aligns across 10 bases. Germline loops: CDR1 SGHNT, CDR2 YYREEE (reference sequence). The V gene end was trimmed by 5 bases and the J gene end by 1 base; junction bases not matched to a gene: 6. This CDR3 has 15 amino acids.